This TCR beta chain was profiled in a study of breast tumors, draining lymph nodes, adjacent tissues. Each CDR3 protein is one row after TCRdb ran MiXCR on the multiplex PCR reads. The sample has around 140,000 distinct CDR3 sequences; over 25% are singletons. Points on this clonotype: Its antigen remains unidentified.

Per the germline V gene, CDR1 is LNHDA and CDR2 is SQIVND (reference sequence). This CDR3 contains 15 residues. Trimming stripped 6 bases from V and 2 bases from J, with 16 bases between. Study-wide findings and caveats: Tumor repertoires ranked between lymph nodes and nontumor tissue in diversity, with V and J gene preferences. Findings are consistent with lymph node origin and intratumoral expansion of most tumor T cells. Tumor T cell lymph node origin was a supported hypothesis, not proven.

Samples came from axillary lymph nodes draining the breast cancer. Sequenced: axillary lymph node tissue. The chain couples TRBV19 to TRBJ1-1; weak D call: TRBD1 (5 bases). The sequence came from a female donor with breast cancer. Some clones in this sample may be carry-over from other donors' samples. Written as DNA, the CDR3 is TGTGCCAGTAGGCCTAAGGAGGGGATAAACACTGAAGCTTTCTTT. As protein: CASRPKEGINTEAFF.